The 2 T cell receptor beta chains reported below all come from one sample, sequenced in a study of cytomegalovirus exposure and HLA in healthy donors (dated by TCRdb to about 2017). The library relied on the immunoSEQ multiplex PCR assay. Here the immuneACCESS table is served through TCRdb, limited to in-frame sequences with V and J called. Missing clones are a known gap in these copies; in checked studies unresolved V genes cover under half, and the rest lacks a known reason. The sample yields approximately 230,000 clones; about 90% were counted once. The top ten constitute 9.5% to 15% of the sample. The specimen sequenced was PBMCs. These receptors came from a man younger than 35 in good health and CMV-seropositive.

V is TRBV6-6 and J is TRBJ2-7; a weak D match, TRBD1 (6 bases). Germline values: CDR1 MNHNY, CDR2 SVGAGI (reference sequence). The CDR3 contains 13 residues. V lost 5 bases and J lost 3, with 11 bases in between. For the CDR3, the DNA is TGTGCCAGCAGTCCCGGACAGAACTACGAGCAGTACTTC. Translated, it gives CASSPGQNYEQYF.

This rearrangement joins TRBV5-4 to TRBJ2-7; D not certain. The V end lost 4 bases, the J end lost 4 bases, and 18 bases lay between the germline ends. Germline V gene sequence: CDR1 SGHNT, CDR2 YYREEE (reference sequence). The CDR3 has 15 amino acids. CDR3 DNA: TGTGCCAGCAGCCCGGACGGTGGTTTGGGATACGAGCAGTACTTC. It codes for CASSPDGGLGYEQYF.